This T cell receptor beta chain was identified during a study of shared clonotypes between healthy human individuals. Study-level background: Three CD4 naive, three CD4 memory, two CD8 naive and one CD8 memory plate were used per donor.

On this clone itself: The antigen remains unidentified.

From germline, CDR1 is MRHNA and CDR2 SNTAGT. V shed 6 bases and J shed 1 base, with 6 bases lying between them. This CDR3 region has 12 residues. General study findings and limits: Though the depth was large, rarefaction showed that sorted-subset sequencing was incomplete. Sharing across four donors was seen in 5% to 5.5% of naive CD4 clonotypes.

In the sorted-subset replicate PCRs, around 220 ng DNA, 25,000 to 30,000 T cell genomes, was used. Profiling relied on immunoSEQ multiplex PCR, and the TCRdb table lists in-frame clones only, not all of them. Of 2,500,000 or so clones listed, more than 90% are singletons. This clonotype was sampled from a man aged 18 to 30 in good health. The chain recombines TRBV6-4 with TRBJ1-1; D possibly corresponds to TRBD1 (6 bases). The sample was naive CD4+ T cells sorted from blood. As to subset: CD45RA+ positively selected. The CDR3 protein is CASRTGNTEAFF. Written as DNA, the CDR3 is TGTGCCAGCAGGACAGGGAACACTGAAGCTTTCTTT.